This T cell receptor (beta chain) was sequenced during a study of T-cell reconstitution after alpha-beta-depleted transplantation in children. Study-level findings and limits: There were reportedly several hundred expanded graft clones from which alpha-beta T cells came about two months after transplant.

The CDR3 extends over 16 amino acids. The ends were cut back, 4 bases at V and 0 bases at J, with 14 bases in the middle. Germline assignment: CDR1 SGDLS and CDR2 YYNGEE. Unique molecular identifiers featured in how the TCRbeta library was prepared. TCRdb re-called the PCR reads through MiXCR, storing one row per CDR3 protein. The sample lists about 98,000 distinct CDR3 sequences, 20% to 30% occurring once. In regard to this clonotype: Its antigen remains unidentified.

The V and J genes are TRBV9 and TRBJ1-3, with D uncertain. The sequenced sample was PBMCs, obtained before TCRalphabeta/CD19-depleted stem cell transplant. The clonotype originates from a boy younger than 10 with acute lymphoblastic leukemia, due to receive a stem cell transplant. CDR3 sequence (DNA): TGTGCCAGCAGCCCAAGTCCCGGTTTCTCTGGAAACACCATATATTTT. Translating it yields CASSPSPGFSGNTIYF.